The 2 T cell receptor beta chains below were found in one sample sequenced in a study of cytomegalovirus exposure and HLA in healthy donors. Primers: 60 Vbeta forward and 13 Jbeta reverse. Sequencing was performed with immunoSEQ multiplex PCR; in TCRdb, only in-frame clones are kept and a portion is missing. The sample lists some 140,000 clones, 75% to 80% occurring once. Sequenced input: PBMCs. These receptors all stem from a man under 40 in good health and CMV-seronegative.

This chain uses TRBV9 with TRBJ1-1; D may be TRBD1 (5 bases). CDR1 is SGDLS, CDR2 YYNGEE, per germline. This CDR3 comprises 14 residues. Deletions cut 5 bases from V and 0 bases from J, with 11 bases between. The CDR3 here is CASSQGAMNTEAFF. The CDR3 DNA reads TGTGCCAGCAGTCAAGGGGCGATGAACACTGAAGCTTTCTTT. Supplemented by reference TRBV9 and TRBJ1-1, the full variable domain reads DSGVTQTPKHLITATGQRVTLRCSPRSGDLSVYWYQQSLDQGLQFLIQYYNGEERAKGNILERFSAQQFPDLHSELNLSSLELGDSALYFCASSQGAMNTEAFFGQGTRLTVV.

The chain links TRBV28 to TRBJ2-7; D possibly corresponds to TRBD1 (7 bases). V was cut by 4 bases and J by 2 bases, with 12 bases left in between. This CDR3 comprises 14 residues. Germline V CDR1 and CDR2: MDHEN, SYDVKM. CDR3 DNA sequence: TGTGCCAGCAGTTGGGGGGACAGAGCCTACGAGCAGTACTTC. This translates into CASSWGDRAYEQYF.